The sequence of this T cell receptor beta chain was determined in a study of T cells in Graves' hyperthyroidism and ophthalmopathy (dated by TCRdb to the late 2010s). Context from the whole study: Peripheral blood was collected at initial diagnosis, before any treatment. A discovery cohort of approximately 97 patients, roughly 45 with Graves' ophthalmopathy and about 58 with stable Graves' hyperthyroidism, was used to find distinguishing TCR V-J signatures. Prospective prediction of ophthalmopathy was tested in an independent validation cohort of about 19 hyperthyroidism patients and 17 patients who later progressed to ophthalmopathy. For training and testing, the 95 to 100 patients in the discovery cohort were randomly divided in a 7:3 ratio. Thyroid tissue and blood T-cell repertoires from over 5 Graves' hyperthyroidism patients were also compared in the study. After sampling, hyperthyroidism patients received methimazole starting at 30 mg daily, and ophthalmopathy patients received high-dose intravenous methylprednisolone. The paper describes TCR Vbeta CDR3 sequencing of 135 peripheral blood samples, made up of fewer than 50 ophthalmopathy patients, 70 to 75 hyperthyroidism patients and around 17 progressor patients.

A word on this clonotype: It has no known antigen specificity. No clone much larger than this one lies a single base away; base qualities are absent.

Broad study findings and their caveats: During validation, the model predicted progression to ophthalmopathy a median of about 6.5 months ahead of onset, with roughly 65% sensitivity and around 72% specificity. Sample size was not statistically predetermined, and investigators were not blinded to group allocation. Most expanded thyroid clonotypes (frequency above 0.001) were also detected in blood, a finding suggesting that blood repertoires may reflect thyroid immune responses. Ophthalmopathy was separated from stable hyperthyroidism by a 13 V-J signature model, with roughly 88% sensitivity and 81% to 82% specificity obtained in cross-validation and 80%/75% obtained in testing.

Amplification of TCR beta CDR3 regions was carried out from RNA transcripts. The first round of RT-PCR for the TCR CDR3 was performed with the HTBI primer set and the Qiagen OneStep RT-PCR kit. Libraries were constructed in a second round of multiplex PCR, after which size selection and purification were carried out. Libraries were sequenced paired-end with 100 bp reads on an Illumina HiSeq2000. Turning to the authors' computational methods: Raw data were processed with SOAPnuke, discarding reads with adapters, uncalled bases, mean Phred below 15, or no exact constant-primer or identifier match. COPE v1.2.5 was used to merge the high-quality paired reads, and each unique nucleotide sequence was defined as a clonotype. MiTCR v1.1 was used to align clonotypes to the IMGT TRBV, TRBD and TRBJ reference segments. Analysis was restricted to V-J combinations with a frequency above 0.0001, which covered 98% to 99.2% of repertoires. A TCS score was defined as the ratio between F50 (clonal expansion) and ExV (chaos), using BLOSUM62-based TCRdist between CDR3 peptides within each V-J. Welch's t-statistics and random forest reduced around 510 V-J features to 10 to 15, which were used in a naive Bayes classifier (R e1071). TCRdb cleaned the public reads at Q25 with fastp, built clones with MiXCR and kept in-frame beta chains. A single entry per CDR3 protein holds the most common genes and DNA from its merged rows. These V and J calls are TCRdb output, not the study's own analysis. The sample yields hundreds of thousands of distinct CDR3 sequences; over 15% were counted once. The ten largest clones capture 18% of the sample.

Sequences KGHDR (CDR1) and SFDVKD (CDR2) are obtained from the germline V gene. Trimming costs V 1 base and J 2 bases, and their ends lie 4 bases apart. From cysteine to phenylalanine, the CDR3 is 14 amino acids long. The read is trimmed to its CDR3 DNA, 42 bases read in frame from base 1. A patient counted as having stable Graves' hyperthyroidism if no progression to ophthalmopathy occurred over 18 months of follow-up. Hyperthyroidism patients were aged 18 to 65 years and newly diagnosed, with disease duration of less than 2 months. The study excluded patients with uncontrolled infections, other autoimmune diseases, pregnancy or lactation. Diagnoses were established on the basis of clinical symptoms, serum thyroxine and TRAb, thyroid ultrasound, and orbital computed tomography. PBMCs were isolated from approximately 10 ml of fresh peripheral blood by Ficoll-Paque density gradient centrifugation. Trizol reagent was used to extract total RNA, and RNA quality was then checked on an Agilent 2100 Bioanalyzer.

The TCR originated in a woman aged 18-29 years with Graves' hyperthyroidism. The V and J genes are TRBV24-1 and TRBJ2-2, with no confident D gene call. The source material was blood. The DNA reads TGTGCCACCAGTGATTTTTCAAACACCGGGGAGCTGTTTTTT. This yields the protein CATSDFSNTGELFF.